These 8 T cell receptor beta chains share one sample of origin, sequenced in a study of OX40 agonist ivuxolimab in advanced cancers. The library was produced with the immunoSEQ multiplex PCR assay. Sourced from immuneACCESS, this table was stored by TCRdb with only in-frame sequences that have V and J called. A share of the clones is absent; for the studies checked, an unresolved V gene accounts for under half, and the remainder has no known explanation. This sample comprises around 72,000 clones, 75% to 90% of them detected only once. The ten largest clones take up roughly 0.4% of the sample. The material was CD4+ or CD8+ T cells sorted from blood, obtained in a trial of the OX40 agonist ivuxolimab. Source of these receptors: an adult with an advanced solid tumor such as melanoma, head and neck, liver or kidney cancer.

To note about this clone: Relative to the germline gene, one junction end is altered; a read error may explain this. The chain joins TRBV28 to TRBJ2-1, with D unclear. Looked up from germline, CDR1 is MDHEN and CDR2 is SYDVKM. The CDR3 is made up of 13 amino acids. The CDR3 nucleotides are TGTGCAAGCAGTGGGTCATCCTACAATGAGCAGTTCTTC. Amino acid sequence: CASSGSSYNEQFF. Variable domain in full (rest from reference TRBV28 and TRBJ2-1): DVKVTQSSRYLVKRTGEKVFLECVQDMDHENMFWYRQDPGLGLRLIYFSYDVKMKEKGDIPEGYSVSREKKERFSLILESASTNQTSMYLCASSGSSYNEQFFGPGTRLTVL.

This clone is a singleton in its sample. The chain carries TRBV18 and TRBJ2-5, with D possibly being TRBD1 or TRBD2 (5 bases each). Germline assignment: CDR1 KGHSH and CDR2 LQKENI. Trimming cost V 6 bases and J 3 bases, with 11 bases left between them. The CDR3 consists of 13 residues. The CDR3 coding sequence is TGTGCCAGCTCGACGAGAGGGGAAGAGACCCAGTACTTC. The encoded protein is CASSTRGEETQYF.

The V call is TRBV6-6, the J call TRBJ2-2, with unresolved D. There are 14 residues in the CDR3. V was shortened by 6 bases and J by 1 base, with 9 bases between the two germline ends. Per germline, CDR1 MNHNY and CDR2 SVGAGI (reference sequence). The CDR3 DNA is TGTGCCAGCAGGAGGAAAGGGAACACCGGGGAGCTGTTTTTT. It translates to CASRRKGNTGELFF.

The V and J genes are TRBV11-2 and TRBJ2-1, with 8 bases that match TRBD2. V was clipped by 3 bases and J by 7 bases; unmatched bases: 5. Germline V gene data show CDR1 as SGHAT and CDR2 as FQNNGV. The length of the CDR3 is 14 residues. CDR3 amino acids: CASSFPGGMNEQFF. The CDR3 DNA sequence: TGTGCCAGCAGCTTCCCGGGGGGGATGAATGAGCAGTTCTTC.

CDR3 nucleotides: TGTGCCAGCAGTGAAGCGGGCAGGCTGGCTGAAGCTTTCTTT. It translates to CASSEAGRLAEAFF. J is TRBJ1-1 and V is TRBV2; unclear D gene. The CDR3 runs to 14 residues. Germline V gene data show CDR1 as SNHLY and CDR2 as FYNNEI. V lost 0 bases and J 6 bases, leaving 11 bases between the germline ends.

The V gene is TRBV29-1, the J gene TRBJ2-7; no firm D call. Germline V gene data show CDR1 as SQVTM and CDR2 as ANQGSEA. With 3 bases removed from V and 1 base from J, the gap between germline ends came to 10 bases. This CDR3 has 13 amino acids. DNA for the CDR3: TGCAGCGTTGATCGGCCAGGATCCTACGAGCAGTACTTC. Translating it yields CSVDRPGSYEQYF.

The V and J genes are TRBV5-6 and TRBJ2-3, with D hard to call. The CDR3 is 15 residues long. Germline assignment: CDR1 SGHDT and CDR2 YYEEEE. V was trimmed by 0 bases and J by 0 bases, leaving 8 bases between them. CDR3 sequence reads: CASSLARLSTDTQYF. CDR3 DNA sequence: TGTGCCAGCAGCTTGGCCCGGCTGAGCACAGATACGCAGTATTTT.

This clone was observed once. The chain employs TRBV18 and TRBJ2-3, with no clear D. V lost 6 bases to trimming and J lost 1 base, with 14 bases between them. CDR3 size: 15 residues. The germline CDR1 and CDR2 sequences are KGHSH and LQKENI. The CDR3 DNA follows: TGTGCCAGCTCCCATAGTTTAGGTGGCACAGATACGCAGTATTTT. Protein product: CASSHSLGGTDTQYF.